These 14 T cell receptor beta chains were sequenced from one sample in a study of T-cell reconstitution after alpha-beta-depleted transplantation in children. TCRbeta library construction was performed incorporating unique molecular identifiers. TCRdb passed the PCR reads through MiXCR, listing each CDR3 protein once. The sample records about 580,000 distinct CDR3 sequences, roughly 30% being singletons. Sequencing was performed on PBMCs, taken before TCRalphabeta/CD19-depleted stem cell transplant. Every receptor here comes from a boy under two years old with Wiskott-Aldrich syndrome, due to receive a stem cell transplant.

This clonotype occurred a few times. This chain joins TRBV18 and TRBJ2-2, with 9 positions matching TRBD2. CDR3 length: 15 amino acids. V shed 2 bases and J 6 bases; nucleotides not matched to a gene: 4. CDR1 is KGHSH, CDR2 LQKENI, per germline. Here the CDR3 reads CASSPGSGSPGELFF. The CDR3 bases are TGTGCCAGCTCACCAGGTAGCGGGAGCCCCGGGGAGCTGTTTTTT. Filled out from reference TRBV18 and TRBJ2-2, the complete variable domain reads NAGVMQNPRHLVRRRGQEARLRCSPMKGHSHVYWYRQLPEEGLKFMVYLQKENIIDESGMPKERFSAEFPKEGPSILRIQQVVRGDSAAYFCASSPGSGSPGELFFGEGSRLTVL.

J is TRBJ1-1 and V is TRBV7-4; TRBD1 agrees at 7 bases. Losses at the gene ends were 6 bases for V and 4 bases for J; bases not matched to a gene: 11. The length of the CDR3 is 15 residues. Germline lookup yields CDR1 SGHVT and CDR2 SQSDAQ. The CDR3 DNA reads TGTGCCAGCAGACACCCCCGGACAGGCATCACTGAAGCTTTCTTT. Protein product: CASRHPRTGITEAFF.

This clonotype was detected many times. DNA of the CDR3: TGCAGTGCTAGCCAGTCCGCCAAAAACATTCAGTACTTC. It translates to CSASQSAKNIQYF. The rearrangement uses TRBV20-1 and TRBJ2-4; no firm D call. Germline CDR1 DFQATT, CDR2 SNEGSKA (reference sequence). Trimming took off 3 bases at V and 1 base at J, with 7 bases between the two ends. The CDR3 runs 13 residues.

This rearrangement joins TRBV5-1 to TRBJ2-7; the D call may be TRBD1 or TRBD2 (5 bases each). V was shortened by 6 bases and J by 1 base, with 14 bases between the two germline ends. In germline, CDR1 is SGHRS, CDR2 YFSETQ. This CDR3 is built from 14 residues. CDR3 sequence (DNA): TGCGCCAGCAACCGGGACCCACCTTCCTACGAGCAGTACTTC. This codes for CASNRDPPSYEQYF. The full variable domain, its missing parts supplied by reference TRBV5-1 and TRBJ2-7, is KAGVTQTPRYLIKTRGQQVTLSCSPISGHRSVSWYQQTPGQGLQFLFEYFSETQRNKGNFPGRFSGRQFSNSRSEMNVSTLELGDSALYLCASNRDPPSYEQYFGPGTRLTVT.

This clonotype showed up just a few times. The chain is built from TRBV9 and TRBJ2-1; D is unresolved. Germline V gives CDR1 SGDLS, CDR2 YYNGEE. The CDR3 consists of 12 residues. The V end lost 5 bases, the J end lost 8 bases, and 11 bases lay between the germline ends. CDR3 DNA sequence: TGTGCCAGCAGTCGTAGAGGATATGAGCAGTTCTTC. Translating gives CASSRRGYEQFF. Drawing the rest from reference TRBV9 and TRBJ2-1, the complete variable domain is DSGVTQTPKHLITATGQRVTLRCSPRSGDLSVYWYQQSLDQGLQFLIQYYNGEERAKGNILERFSAQQFPDLHSELNLSSLELGDSALYFCASSRRGYEQFFGPGTRLTVL.

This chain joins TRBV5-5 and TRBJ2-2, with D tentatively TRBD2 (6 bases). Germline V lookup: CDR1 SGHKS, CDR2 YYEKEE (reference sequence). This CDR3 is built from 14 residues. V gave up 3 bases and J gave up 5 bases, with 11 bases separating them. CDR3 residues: CASSSDYGTGELFF. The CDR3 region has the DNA TGTGCCAGCAGCTCGGACTATGGTACCGGGGAGCTGTTTTTT.

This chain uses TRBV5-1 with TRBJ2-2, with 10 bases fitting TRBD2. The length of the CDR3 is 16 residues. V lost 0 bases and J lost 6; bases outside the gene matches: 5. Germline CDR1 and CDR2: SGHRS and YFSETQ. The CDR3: CASSLVLAGDAGELFF. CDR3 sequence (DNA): TGCGCCAGCAGCTTGGTTCTAGCGGGAGATGCCGGGGAGCTGTTTTTT.

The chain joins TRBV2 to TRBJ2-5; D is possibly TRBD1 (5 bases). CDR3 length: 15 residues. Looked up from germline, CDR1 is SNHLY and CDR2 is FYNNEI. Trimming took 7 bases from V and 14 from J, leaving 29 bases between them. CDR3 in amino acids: CASTQGLGPRVFFYF. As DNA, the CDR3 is TGTGCCAGCACTCAGGGTTTAGGACCTCGGGTGTTCTTCTACTTC.

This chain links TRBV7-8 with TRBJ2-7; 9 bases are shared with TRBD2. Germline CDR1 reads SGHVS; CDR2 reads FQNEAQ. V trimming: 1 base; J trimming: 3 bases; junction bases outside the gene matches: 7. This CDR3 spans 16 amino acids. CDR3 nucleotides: TGTGCCAGCAGCTTAGGTGTTTCGACTAGCGGCTACGAGCAGTACTTC. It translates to CASSLGVSTSGYEQYF.

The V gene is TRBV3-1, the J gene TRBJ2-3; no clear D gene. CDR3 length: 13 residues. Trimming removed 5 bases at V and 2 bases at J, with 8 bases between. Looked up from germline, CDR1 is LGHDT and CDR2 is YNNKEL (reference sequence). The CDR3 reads CASSKRLTDTQYF. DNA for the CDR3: TGTGCCAGCAGCAAAAGACTCACAGATACGCAGTATTTT.

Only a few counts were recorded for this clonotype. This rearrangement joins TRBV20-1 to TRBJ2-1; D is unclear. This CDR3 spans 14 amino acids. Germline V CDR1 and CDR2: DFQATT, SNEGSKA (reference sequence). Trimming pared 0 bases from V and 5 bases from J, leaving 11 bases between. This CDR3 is CSARDRVLHNEQFF. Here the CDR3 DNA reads TGCAGTGCTAGAGATCGGGTGCTTCACAATGAGCAGTTCTTC.

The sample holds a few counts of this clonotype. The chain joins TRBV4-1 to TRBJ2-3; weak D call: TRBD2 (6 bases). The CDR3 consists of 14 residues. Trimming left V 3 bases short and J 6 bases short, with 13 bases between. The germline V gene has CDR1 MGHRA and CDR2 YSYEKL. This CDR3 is CASSHSKSGDTQYF. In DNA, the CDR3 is TGCGCCAGCAGCCATTCGAAGAGCGGGGATACGCAGTATTTT.

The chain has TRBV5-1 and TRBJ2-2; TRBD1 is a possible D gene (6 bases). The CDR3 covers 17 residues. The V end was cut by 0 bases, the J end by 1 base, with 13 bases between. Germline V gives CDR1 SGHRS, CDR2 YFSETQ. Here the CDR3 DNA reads TGCGCCAGCAGCTTGGGCAAGGGACAATTGAACACCGGGGAGCTGTTTTTT. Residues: CASSLGKGQLNTGELFF.

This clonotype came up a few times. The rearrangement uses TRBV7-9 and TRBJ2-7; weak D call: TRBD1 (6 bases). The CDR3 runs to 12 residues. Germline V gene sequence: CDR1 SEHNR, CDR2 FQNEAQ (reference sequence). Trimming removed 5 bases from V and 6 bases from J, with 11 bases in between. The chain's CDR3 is CASSGQGFEQYF. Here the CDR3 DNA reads TGTGCCAGCAGCGGTCAGGGGTTCGAGCAGTACTTC. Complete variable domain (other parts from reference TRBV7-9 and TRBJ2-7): DTGVSQNPRHKITKRGQNVTFRCDPISEHNRLYWYRQTLGQGPEFLTYFQNEAQLEKSRLLSDRFSAERPKGSFSTLEIQRTEQGDSAMYLCASSGQGFEQYFGPGTRLTVT.